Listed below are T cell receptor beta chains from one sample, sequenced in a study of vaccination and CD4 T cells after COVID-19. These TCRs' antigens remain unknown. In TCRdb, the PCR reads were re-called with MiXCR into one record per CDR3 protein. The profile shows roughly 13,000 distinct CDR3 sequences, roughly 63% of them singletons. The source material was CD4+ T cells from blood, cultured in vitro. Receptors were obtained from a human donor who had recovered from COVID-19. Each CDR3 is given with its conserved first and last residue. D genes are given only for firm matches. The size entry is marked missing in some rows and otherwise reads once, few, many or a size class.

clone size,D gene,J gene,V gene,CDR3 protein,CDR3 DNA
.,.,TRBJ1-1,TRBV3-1,CASSQGVGAFF,TGTGCCAGCAGCCAAGGGGTCGGAGCTTTCTTT
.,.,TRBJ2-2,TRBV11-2,CASSLHWQDYTGELFF,TGTGCCAGCAGCTTACATTGGCAGGACTACACCGGGGAGCTGTTTTTT
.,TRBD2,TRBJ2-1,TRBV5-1,CASSGTSGSPNEQFF,TGCGCCAGCAGCGGAACTAGCGGGTCCCCCAATGAGCAGTTCTTC
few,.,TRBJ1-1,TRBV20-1,CSAREGTTEAFF,TGCAGTGCTAGAGAGGGAACCACTGAAGCTTTCTTT
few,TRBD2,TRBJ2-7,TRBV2,CASSGEEPGGPYEQYF,TGTGCCAGCAGTGGGGAGGAGCCGGGAGGGCCCTACGAGCAGTACTTC
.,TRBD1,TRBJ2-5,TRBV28,CASISTGEGETQYF,TGTGCCAGCATCTCAACAGGGGAAGGAGAGACCCAGTACTTC
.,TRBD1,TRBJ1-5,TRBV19,CASSTSPGQGAWGNQPQHF,TGTGCCAGTAGTACTTCACCGGGACAGGGGGCGTGGGGCAATCAGCCCCAGCATTTT
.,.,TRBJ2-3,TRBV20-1,CSAPSGGRTDTQYF,TGCAGTGCCCCATCGGGCGGCCGCACAGATACGCAGTATTTT
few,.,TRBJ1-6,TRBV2,CASSPRYNSPLHF,TGTGCCAGCAGTCCCCGCTATAATTCACCCCTCCACTTT
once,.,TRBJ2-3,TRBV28,CASSLDTQYF,TGTGCCAGCAGTTTGGATACGCAGTATTTT
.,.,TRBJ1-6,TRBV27,CASSWRGAGESPLHF,TGTGCCAGCAGTTGGAGGGGGGCAGGTGAGTCACCCCTCCACTTT
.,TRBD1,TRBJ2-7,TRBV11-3,CASSSQQGAPYEQYF,TGTGCCAGCAGCTCCCAACAGGGGGCCCCCTACGAGCAGTACTTC
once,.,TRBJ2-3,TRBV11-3,CASSQRWGAPLDTQYF,TGTGCCAGCAGTCAGCGGTGGGGAGCCCCTTTGGATACGCAGTATTTT
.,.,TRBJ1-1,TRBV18,CASSPGVHMNTEAFF,TGTGCCAGCTCCCCAGGGGTGCACATGAACACTGAAGCTTTCTTT
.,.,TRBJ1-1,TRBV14,CASSQRPGVTEAFF,TGTGCCAGCAGCCAAAGGCCAGGGGTCACTGAAGCTTTCTTT
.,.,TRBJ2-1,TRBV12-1,CASSLPCGNEQFF,TGTGCCAGCAGCTTACCGTGCGGTAATGAGCAGTTCTTC
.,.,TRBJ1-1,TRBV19,CASSIRVRVEAFF,TGTGCCAGTAGTATCCGTGTCAGGGTCGAAGCTTTCTTT
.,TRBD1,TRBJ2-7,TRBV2,CASSEAGRGQSEQYF,TGTGCCAGCAGTGAAGCGGGCAGGGGGCAGAGCGAGCAGTACTTC
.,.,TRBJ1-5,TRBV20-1,CSARYQGGNQPQHF,TGCAGTGCTAGGTACCAGGGCGGCAATCAGCCCCAGCATTTT
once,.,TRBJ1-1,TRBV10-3,CASHQGDTEAFF,TGTGCCAGCCACCAGGGCGACACTGAAGCTTTCTTT
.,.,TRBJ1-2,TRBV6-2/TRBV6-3,CASRVTGTPYSGYTF,TGTGCCAGCAGAGTAACCGGGACCCCCTATTCAGGCTACACCTTC
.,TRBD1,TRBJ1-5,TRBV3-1,CASSQGHSDRGLGQPQHF,TGTGCCAGCAGCCAAGGCCATTCGGACAGGGGGCTAGGGCAGCCCCAGCATTTT
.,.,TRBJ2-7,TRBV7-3,CASSLDSGTYEQYF,TGTGCCAGCAGCTTAGACAGCGGTACCTACGAGCAGTACTTC
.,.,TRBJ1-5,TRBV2,CASSHNFDTGANQPQHF,TGTGCCAGCAGCCACAACTTCGACACCGGAGCGAATCAGCCCCAGCATTTT
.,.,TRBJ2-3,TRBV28,CATSGPAAQYF,TGTGCCACCTCGGGCCCGGCGGCGCAGTATTTT
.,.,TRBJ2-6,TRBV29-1,CSVYGASGANVLTF,TGCAGCGTTTATGGGGCCTCTGGGGCCAACGTCCTGACTTTC
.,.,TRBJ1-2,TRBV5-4,CASSLEQQNYGYTF,TGTGCCAGCAGCTTGGAGCAGCAGAACTATGGCTACACCTTC
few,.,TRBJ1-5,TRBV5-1,CASSLGEGQPQHF,TGCGCCAGCAGCTTGGGTGAAGGACAGCCCCAGCATTTT
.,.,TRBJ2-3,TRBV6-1,CASSPLDVRASTDTQYF,TGTGCCAGCAGTCCCCTCGATGTTCGGGCTAGCACAGATACGCAGTATTTT
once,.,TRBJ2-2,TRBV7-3,CASSSQPGPNTGELFF,TGTGCCAGCAGCTCGCAACCGGGACCTAACACCGGGGAGCTGTTTTTT
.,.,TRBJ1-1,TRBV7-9,CASSLGFGSFF,TGTGCCAGCAGCTTAGGCTTTGGGTCTTTCTTT
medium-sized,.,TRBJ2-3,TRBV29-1,CSVRLQGTDTQYF,TGCAGCGTTCGATTGCAAGGCACAGATACGCAGTATTTT